The clone carrying this T cell receptor (beta chain) was detected only a few times. The data were taken from a study of regulatory T cells in long-lasting Graves disease. Noted time point: newly diagnosed GD, antithyroid drugs for less than 3 months. From PBMCs, RNA was extracted and then used to make the TCR library. iRepertoire HTBI primers and Arm-PCR of CDR3 regions built TCR beta libraries. From the multiplex PCR reads, TCRdb called clonotypes with MiXCR, one entry per CDR3 protein. The top ten hold about 20% of the sample, which has 300,000 to 400,000 distinct CDR3 sequences, less than 20% seen once. This CDR3 region has 15 residues. From germline, CDR1 is MNHEY and CDR2 SVGEGT. V shed 8 bases and J shed 1 base, with 17 bases lying between them.

Sequenced material: peripheral blood mononuclear cells (PBMCs), taken at new diagnosis, from a patient treated with antithyroid drugs. The J gene is TRBJ1-1, the V gene TRBV6-2 or TRBV6-3, with D unclear. The origin of this receptor is a female donor with Graves disease. Written as DNA, the CDR3 is TGTGCCAGCTGCACACGACTCATTTGGAACACTGAAGCTTTCTTT. Translation gives CASCTRLIWNTEAFF.